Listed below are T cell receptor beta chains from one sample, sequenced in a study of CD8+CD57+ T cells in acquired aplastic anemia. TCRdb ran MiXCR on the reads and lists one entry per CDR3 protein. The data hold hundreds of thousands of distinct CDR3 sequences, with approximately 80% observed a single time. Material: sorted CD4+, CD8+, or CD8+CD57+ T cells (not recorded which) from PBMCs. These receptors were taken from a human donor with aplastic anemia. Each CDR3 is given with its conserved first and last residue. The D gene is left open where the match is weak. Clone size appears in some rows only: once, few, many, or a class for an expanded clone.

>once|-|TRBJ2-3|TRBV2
TGTACCTTGGGGGACGGCAACACAGATACGCAGTATTTT
CTLGDGNTDTQYF
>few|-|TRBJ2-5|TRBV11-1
TGTGCCAGCAGCAGAGGCCGGACGGAAGAGACCCAGTACTTC
CASSRGRTEETQYF
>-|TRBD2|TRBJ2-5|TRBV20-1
TGCAGTGCTAGTTCTAGCGGGCAAGAGACCCAGTACTTC
CSASSSGQETQYF
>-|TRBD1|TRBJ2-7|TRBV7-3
TGTGCCAGCAAGTTCACAGGGGGGCCCGACGAGCAGTACTTC
CASKFTGGPDEQYF
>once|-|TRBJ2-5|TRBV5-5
TGTGCCAGCAGCTTGGAGGTTACCTGGGGAGAGACCCAGTACTTC
CASSLEVTWGETQYF
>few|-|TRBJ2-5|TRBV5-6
TGTGCCAGCAGCTTGGAGTCGGGCCAAGAGACCCAGTACTTC
CASSLESGQETQYF
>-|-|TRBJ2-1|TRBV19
TGTGCCAGCAGCCTCTGTAGTCGGAGTGCCAGTGACACGTCCTTC
CASSLCSRSASDTSF
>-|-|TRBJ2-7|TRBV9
TGTGCCAGCAGCGGGGGGGGCCGACAGGGCGAGAACAACTTC
CASSGGGRQGENNF
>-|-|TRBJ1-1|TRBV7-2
TGTGCCAGCAGCTTAGCGGGAGACCCCGATACGCAGTTT
CASSLAGDPDTQF
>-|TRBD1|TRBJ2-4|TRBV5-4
TGTGCCAGCAGCGGGGGACAGGACATTCAGTACTTC
CASSGGQDIQYF
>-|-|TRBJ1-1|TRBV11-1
TGTGCCAGCAGCGTAGCTACAGCCTACACTGAAGCTTTCTTT
CASSVATAYTEAFF